This T cell receptor beta chain appears in the sequencing data of a study of T cell changes during pregnancy in multiple sclerosis. The CDR3 is 18 amino acids. Germline CDR1 SEHNR, CDR2 FQNEAQ (reference sequence). Trimming cost V 7 bases and J 7 bases; bases outside gene matches: 21. Sequencing used immunoSEQ multiplex PCR; TCRdb keeps in-frame clones, though not all of them. The repertoire holds about 42,000 clones, with 80% to 85% as singletons. The source is a female donor with multiple sclerosis, enrolled in a pregnancy study. The J gene is TRBJ2-2, the V gene TRBV7-9; 7 positions match TRBD2. This specimen consisted of CD4+ T cells from peripheral blood mononuclear cells, obtained before pregnancy. The CDR3 loop is CASTRPTGTISIHGELFF. In DNA, the CDR3 is TGTGCCAGCACCAGGCCCACCGGGACTATAAGTATTCACGGGGAGCTGTTTTTT.